Detailed here is one T cell receptor (beta chain). The sample comes from a study of cytomegalovirus exposure and HLA in healthy donors. The CDR3 spans 13 residues. With 3 bases removed from V and 7 bases from J, the gap between germline ends came to 10 bases. Germline V gene lookup returns CDR1 MNHEY and CDR2 SMNVEV (reference sequence). 60 Vbeta and 13 Jbeta primers were used in PCR. The protocol was immunoSEQ multiplex PCR, while the TCRdb copy is restricted to in-frame clones and leaves out a portion. The sample lists 150,000 to 200,000 clones, 60% to 80% seen once, with about 15% in the top ten. This chain joins TRBV27 and TRBJ1-5, with D tentatively TRBD1 (6 bases). The TCR originated in a woman in her 40s in good health and CMV-seronegative. Material: PBMCs. CDR3 bases: TGTGCCAGCAGTTTTTCAGGGGACCAGCCCCAGCATTTT. Translating gives CASSFSGDQPQHF.